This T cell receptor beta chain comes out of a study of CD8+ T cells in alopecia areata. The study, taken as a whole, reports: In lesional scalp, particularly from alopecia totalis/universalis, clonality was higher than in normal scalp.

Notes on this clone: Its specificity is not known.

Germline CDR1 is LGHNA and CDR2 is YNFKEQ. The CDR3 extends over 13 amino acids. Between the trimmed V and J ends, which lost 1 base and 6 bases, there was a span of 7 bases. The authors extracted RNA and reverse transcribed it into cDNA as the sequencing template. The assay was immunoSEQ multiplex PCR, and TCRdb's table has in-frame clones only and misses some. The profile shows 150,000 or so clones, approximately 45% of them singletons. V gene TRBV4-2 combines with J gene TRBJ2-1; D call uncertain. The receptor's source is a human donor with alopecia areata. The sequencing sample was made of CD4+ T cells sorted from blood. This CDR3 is CASSQGPANEQFF. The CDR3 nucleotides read TGTGCCAGCAGCCAAGGGCCAGCCAATGAGCAGTTCTTC.